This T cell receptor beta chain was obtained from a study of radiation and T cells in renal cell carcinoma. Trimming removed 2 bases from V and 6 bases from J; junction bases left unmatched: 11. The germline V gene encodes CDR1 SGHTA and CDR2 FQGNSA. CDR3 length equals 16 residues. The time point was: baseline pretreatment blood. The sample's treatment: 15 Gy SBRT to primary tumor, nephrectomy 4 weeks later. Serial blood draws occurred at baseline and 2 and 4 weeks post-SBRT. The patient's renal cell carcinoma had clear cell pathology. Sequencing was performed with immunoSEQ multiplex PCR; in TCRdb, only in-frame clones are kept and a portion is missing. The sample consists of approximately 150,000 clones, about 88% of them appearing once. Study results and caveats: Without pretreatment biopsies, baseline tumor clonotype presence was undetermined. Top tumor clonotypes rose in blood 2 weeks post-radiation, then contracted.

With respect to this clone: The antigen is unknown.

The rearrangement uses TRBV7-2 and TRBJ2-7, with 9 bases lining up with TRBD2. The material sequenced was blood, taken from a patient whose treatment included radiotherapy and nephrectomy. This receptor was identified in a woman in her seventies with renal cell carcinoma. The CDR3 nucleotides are TGTGCCAGCAGCTTACGAACTGGGACTAGCAGCCTCGAGCAGTACTTC. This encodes CASSLRTGTSSLEQYF.